The present T cell receptor (beta chain) was sequenced within a study of graft-versus-host responses after intestinal transplantation. Study conclusions and caveats: Researchers found peak circulating GvH clone levels linked to early post-transplant HvG declines.

In the case of this clone: Its antigen is not known.

Losses at the gene ends were 5 bases for V and 6 bases for J; bases not matched to a gene: 13. There are 18 residues in the CDR3. Germline CDR1 and CDR2: SEHNR and FQNEAQ (reference sequence). Sequenced by immunoSEQ multiplex PCR; TCRdb stores in-frame clones only, minus some. The sample consists of over 5,000 clones, just over 70% of them appearing once. The clonotype comes from a human patient who received an intestinal transplant, so some T cells may come from the graft donor. The sample was PBMCs, taken 300 to 340 days after intestinal transplant. This chain joins TRBV7-9 and TRBJ2-4; 13 bases match TRBD2. CDR3 loop: CASSPKLRLAGGANIQYF. DNA for the CDR3: TGTGCCAGCAGCCCAAAGCTCCGACTAGCGGGGGGCGCAAACATTCAGTACTTC. The full variable domain, completed using reference TRBV7-9 and TRBJ2-4, is DTGVSQNPRHKITKRGQNVTFRCDPISEHNRLYWYRQTLGQGPEFLTYFQNEAQLEKSRLLSDRFSAERPKGSFSTLEIQRTEQGDSAMYLCASSPKLRLAGGANIQYFGAGTRLSVL.